This T cell receptor beta chain comes out of a study of T cells after posttransplantation cyclophosphamide. Broader study findings: Recipient CMV seropositivity and CMV reactivation strongly tracked TRB clonality. TRB overlap between skin or GI tissue T cells and blood was limited. Later post-transplant blood repertoires were often dominated by donor CD8+ memory clones.

The CDR3 totals 17 residues. Methotrexate plus calcineurin inhibitor accompanied controls' myeloablative marrow transplants; sampling was 1 year later. Produced via immunoSEQ multiplex PCR; TCRdb's table is partial and in-frame only. The data contain roughly 15,000 clones, around 86% of them singletons. Remarks on this clone: What it binds is unknown.

The specimen was PBMCs, collected after an allogeneic stem cell transplant with a calcineurin inhibitor and methotrexate. The receptor was derived from a male patient between 45 and 60 years old who received an allogeneic stem cell transplant from an unrelated donor, was CMV-positive, and had chronic GVHD only. The graft donor may have given rise to some T cells. The rearrangement joins TRBV21-1 to TRBJ2-7; the listed D gene, TRBD2, was not tested against the DNA. TRBV21-1 is reported as a pseudogene. CDR3 loop: CASSKESGGGGAYEQYF. In DNA, the CDR3 is TGTGCCAGCAGCAAAGAGTCGGGGGGGGGCGGCGCCTACGAGCAGTACTTC.